These 4 T cell receptor beta chains share one sample of origin, sequenced in a study of cytomegalovirus exposure and HLA in healthy donors. Both 60 Vbeta primers and 13 Jbeta primers went into the PCR. Clones were read by immunoSEQ multiplex PCR, and TCRdb kept only the in-frame ones, dropping some. This table holds over 85,000 clones, about 85% found once. Material for sequencing was PBMCs. The source is a female donor in good health and CMV-seropositive.

The chain joins TRBV6-1 to TRBJ1-1; 11 nucleotides line up with TRBD1. Per the germline V gene, CDR1 is MNHNS and CDR2 is SASEGT. The CDR3 length is 15 residues. After removal of 4 bases from V and 1 base from J, the junction contained 2 bases not matched to a gene. The CDR3 DNA is TGTGCCAGCAGTGGGACAGGGGGCCGGAACACTGAAGCTTTCTTT. Its translation: CASSGTGGRNTEAFF.

The chain joins TRBV14 to TRBJ2-1, with D possibly being TRBD1 (6 bases). CDR1 and CDR2 from the germline V gene are SGHDN and FVKESK. The CDR3 consists of 19 residues. Trimming shortened V by 1 base and J by 3 bases, and 22 bases separated the two germline ends. The CDR3 DNA sequence: TGTGCCAGCAGCCAAGTTTATCAAAATAACAGGGACCTCTACAATGAGCAGTTCTTC. It translates to CASSQVYQNNRDLYNEQFF.

The genes are TRBV19 and TRBJ2-3; tentatively, D is TRBD2 (5 bases). V lost 0 bases, J lost 5 bases, and 12 bases lay in between. The CDR3 is 15 residues long. The V gene's germline CDR1 is LNHDA and CDR2 SQIVND (reference sequence). The CDR3 DNA reads TGTGCCAGTAGTATAGAGGGCCTAGCTGTAGATACGCAGTATTTT. Protein: CASSIEGLAVDTQYF.

J is TRBJ2-2 and V is TRBV10-3; 11 nucleotides align to TRBD1. The CDR3 sequence is 15 residues long. V gave up 8 bases and J gave up 3 bases; unmatched junction bases: 5. Germline V CDR1 and CDR2: ENHRY, SYGVKD. CDR3 sequence: CAIPRGQGDTGELFF. The CDR3 DNA is TGTGCCATCCCTAGGGGACAGGGGGACACCGGGGAGCTGTTTTTT.